These T cell receptor beta chains were read from a single sample in a study of blood T cell repertoires in COVID-19. Sequenced by immunoSEQ multiplex PCR; TCRdb stores in-frame clones only, minus some. The sample consists of approximately 500,000 clones, around 89% of them appearing once. Source material: PBMCs or T cells enriched from blood (not recorded which). All receptors come from a woman in her thirties or forties who had recovered from COVID-19. The CDR3 runs from the conserved cysteine through the conserved F or W. The D gene is left open where the match is weak. The size entry is marked missing in some rows and otherwise reads once, few, many or a size class.

>TRBJ2-5|.|TRBV24-1|14|.
TGTGCCACCAATGGGGGGGCCGGCCAAGAGACCCAGTACTTC
CATNGGAGQETQYF
>TRBJ1-1|.|TRBV6-2/TRBV6-3|13|once
TGTGCCAGCAGTTACGCCGAACCGCCGAGGACTTTCTTT
CASSYAEPPRTFF
>TRBJ1-5|.|TRBV19|14|.
TGTGCCAGTAGCCCTACCTCCGGTAATCAGCCCCAGCATTTT
CASSPTSGNQPQHF
>TRBJ2-2|TRBD1|TRBV9|17|few
TGTGCCAGCAGCGGAGGGACAGGTCGAGGAATTGGCGGGGAGCTGTTTTTT
CASSGGTGRGIGGELFF
>TRBJ1-2|.|TRBV5-1|13|few
TGCGCCAGCAGCTCGACCGTGACTATCGGCTACACCTTC
CASSSTVTIGYTF
>TRBJ1-5|.|TRBV4-1|16|.
TGCGCCAGCAGCTCTAGGGGCGGGGTTCTCAATCAGCCCCAGCATTTT
CASSSRGGVLNQPQHF
>TRBJ1-4|.|TRBV11-2|15|few
TGTGCCAGCAGCGCCCAGGGCGGCATGGGTGAAAAACTGTTTTTT
CASSAQGGMGEKLFF
>TRBJ2-7|.|TRBV11-2|12|few
TGTGCCAGCAGCTTCGGAGCCTACGAGCAGTACTTC
CASSFGAYEQYF
>TRBJ2-7|TRBD1|TRBV11-3|14|.
TGTGCCAGCAGCGACCGGGACAGGGGAGACGAGCAGTACTTC
CASSDRDRGDEQYF
>TRBJ2-1|TRBD1|TRBV5-1|17|.
TGCGCCAGCAGCCCGGAAGGAAAGGACAGGGGGCAAGGGGAGCAGTTCTTC
CASSPEGKDRGQGEQFF
>TRBJ2-3|.|TRBV19|16|.
TGTGCCAGTAGCACCTCCCGGGACTTCTTCACAGATACGCAGTATTTT
CASSTSRDFFTDTQYF
>TRBJ1-1|TRBD1|TRBV7-9|13|.
TGTGCCAGCAGCCACAGGACAGGGTCTGAAGCTTTCTTT
CASSHRTGSEAFF
>TRBJ2-1|TRBD2|TRBV28|14|.
TGTGCCAGCAGACCCGGGACTAGAGTCAATGAGCAGTTCTTC
CASRPGTRVNEQFF
>TRBJ1-2|.|TRBV6-5|13|.
TGTGCCAGCAGCTCCGTCCTAGGAGACGGCTACACCTTC
CASSSVLGDGYTF
>TRBJ1-2|.|TRBV12-3/TRBV12-4|13|.
TGTGCCAGCAGTTACAGGAGAAACTATGGCTACACCTTC
CASSYRRNYGYTF
>TRBJ1-2|TRBD1|TRBV7-9|16|.
TGTGCCAGCAGCTTCGGACAGGGATCGGGGGGCTATGGCTACACCTTC
CASSFGQGSGGYGYTF
>TRBJ1-1|.|TRBV19|13|few
TGTGCCAGTTCGCAAGAGAAAGTCACTGAAGCTTTCTTT
CASSQEKVTEAFF
>TRBJ2-7|TRBD2|TRBV7-2|13|.
TGTGCCAGCAGTCAGCGGGAACCCTACGAGCAGTACTTC
CASSQREPYEQYF
>TRBJ2-3|.|TRBV19|16|.
TGTGCCAGTAGTATACTCAAGGCGGAGGGGACAGATACGCAGTATTTT
CASSILKAEGTDTQYF
>TRBJ2-7|.|TRBV9|18|.
TGTGCCAGCAGCGCGGGAGCGACTGACGGGACGCGGCGTTCCGAGCAGTACTTC
CASSAGATDGTRRSEQYF
>TRBJ1-2|TRBD1|TRBV2|15|many
TGTGCCAGCACGATAGACAGGGGGTCGGGCTATGGCTACACCTTC
CASTIDRGSGYGYTF
>TRBJ2-2|.|TRBV19|16|.
TGTGCCAGTAGCATCCCTAAGCGGGCCCCACCGGGGGAGCTGTTTTTT
CASSIPKRAPPGELFF
>TRBJ2-1|.|TRBV23-1|15|.
TGCGCCAGCAGTCAAAGAACAGGAAGCCACAATGAGCAGTTCTTC
CASSQRTGSHNEQFF
>TRBJ2-1|TRBD2|TRBV27|15|.
TGTGCCAGTAAGAAATGGACTAGCGGGTTCAATGAGCAGTTCTTC
CASKKWTSGFNEQFF
>TRBJ2-1|.|TRBV5-1|17|.
TGCGCCAGCAGCTTGCGCCAGGGCGGCGGCTCCTACAATGAGCAGTTCTTC
CASSLRQGGGSYNEQFF
>TRBJ2-7|TRBD2|TRBV18|15|.
TGTGCCAGCTCCTGGGGTACTAGCGGGCCATACGAGCAGTACTTC
CASSWGTSGPYEQYF
>TRBJ2-5|.|TRBV7-2|14|.
TGTGCCAGCAGCTTAGCGCTAGGGAGAAAGACCCAGTACTTC
CASSLALGRKTQYF
>TRBJ2-7|TRBD2|TRBV11-2|16|once
TGTGCCAGCAGCTTAGTTTCGGCGGGAGTCCAGGACGAGCAGTACTTC
CASSLVSAGVQDEQYF
>TRBJ2-7|.|TRBV29-1|14|.
TGCAGCGTGGGCTTGCTTGGACACGACTACGAGCAGTACTTC
CSVGLLGHDYEQYF
>TRBJ2-1|.|TRBV6-2/TRBV6-3|14|.
TGTGCCAGCAGTTACCCGACTAGCCTGGGGGCTCGGTTCTTC
CASSYPTSLGARFF
>TRBJ1-1|.|TRBV10-3|15|.
TGTGCCATCAGTGACATGGCTCAGGCGCGTACTGAAGCTTTCTTT
CAISDMAQARTEAFF
>TRBJ1-2|TRBD1|TRBV5-6|14|.
TGTGCCAGCAGCCTCGGGACAGCTCCTTATGGCTACACCTTC
CASSLGTAPYGYTF
>TRBJ1-6|.|TRBV7-2|13|.
TGTGCCAGCAGCCCTTACCAGGGTTTACCCCTCCACTTT
CASSPYQGLPLHF
>TRBJ2-1|TRBD2|TRBV7-8|14|.
TGTGCCAGCAGCTTAGCGCTAGCGGGCAATGAGCAGTTCTTC
CASSLALAGNEQFF
>TRBJ2-2|.|TRBV3-1/TRBV3-2|13|once
TGTGCCAGCAGACTAGTCAACACCGGGGAGCTGTTTTTT
CASRLVNTGELFF
>TRBJ2-7|TRBD2|TRBV6-2/TRBV6-3|17|.
TGTGCCAGCAGTTACGCACTGAGCGGGACCCCCGACTACGAGCAGTACTTC
CASSYALSGTPDYEQYF
>TRBJ2-2|TRBD2|TRBV7-2|18|.
TGTGCCAGCAGCTTATTGGCTAGCGGGAGACGGGACACCGGGGAGCTGTTTTTT
CASSLLASGRRDTGELFF
>TRBJ1-6|TRBD1|TRBV6-5|15|.
TGTGCCAGCAGTTACGCGGACAGGAAAGGGTCACCCCTCCACTTT
CASSYADRKGSPLHF
>TRBJ2-5|.|TRBV5-4|15|.
TGTGCCAGCAGCTTGGGGGGGGAGAGGCCGGAGACCCAGTACTTC
CASSLGGERPETQYF
>TRBJ2-5|TRBD1|TRBV24-1|17|.
TGTGCCACCAGTGGGAGACAGGGGGGCCTGTACCAAGAGACCCAGTACTTC
CATSGRQGGLYQETQYF
>TRBJ2-6|.|TRBV11-2|17|.
TGTGCCAGCAGCTTAGTCTGGAGGGGAAGCGGGGCCAACGTCCTGACTTTC
CASSLVWRGSGANVLTF
>TRBJ1-3|TRBD1|TRBV5-1|15|.
TGCGCCAGCAGCTGGGGACAGGGGGCTGGAAACACCATATATTTT
CASSWGQGAGNTIYF
>TRBJ2-5|TRBD2|TRBV4-2|16|once
TGTGCCAGCAGCCAAGATTACACTAGCGGGATGCAGACCCAGTACTTC
CASSQDYTSGMQTQYF
>TRBJ2-5|.|TRBV21-1|18|.
TGTGCCAGCAGCACCTCATATCATAGGGGGATGGGAGGGGAGACCCAGTACTTC
CASSTSYHRGMGGETQYF
>TRBJ1-2|.|TRBV4-3|14|.
TGCGCCAGCAGCCACGAAAACAGGGCGTGGGGCTACACCTTC
CASSHENRAWGYTF
>TRBJ2-7|TRBD2|TRBV5-4|14|.
TGTGCCAGCAGCGCCTCCGGGACTACCTACGAGCAGTACTTC
CASSASGTTYEQYF
>TRBJ1-2|.|TRBV10-1|11|few
TGCGCCAGTCAGGGTCCGAATGGCTACACCTTC
CASQGPNGYTF
>TRBJ1-6|TRBD1|TRBV19|18|.
TGTGCCAGTAGTACCCCGGAGACAGGGGGCTTGTATAATTCACCCCTCCACTTT
CASSTPETGGLYNSPLHF
>TRBJ2-7|.|TRBV3-1/TRBV3-2|15|once
TGTGCCAGCAGCCAAGAGGCAGCGCCCATCTACGAGCAGTACTTC
CASSQEAAPIYEQYF
>TRBJ1-5|.|TRBV5-8|15|.
TGTGCCAGCAGCTTGGGAAACAGGAACAATCAGCCCCAGCATTTT
CASSLGNRNNQPQHF
>TRBJ2-4|.|TRBV12-3/TRBV12-4|13|.
TGTGCCAGCAGTTACCGACAGAAAAACATTCAGTACTTC
CASSYRQKNIQYF
>TRBJ2-3|TRBD2|TRBV29-1|15|.
TGCAGCGTTGAGGGACTAGCGGGAGTAATGGATACGCAGTATTTT
CSVEGLAGVMDTQYF
>TRBJ1-2|.|TRBV24-1|15|.
TGTGCCACCAGTGATTTGCCTACAGTGGACTATGGCTACACCTTC
CATSDLPTVDYGYTF
>TRBJ1-1|.|TRBV6-5|13|.
TGTGCCAGCAGTTACTCGAGGGACACTGAAGCTTTCTTT
CASSYSRDTEAFF
>TRBJ1-1|TRBD1|TRBV27|16|.
TGTGCCAGCAGTACCCGACAGGGGACCGGGAACACTGAAGCTTTCTTT
CASSTRQGTGNTEAFF
>TRBJ2-7|.|TRBV14|16|.
TGTGCCAGCAGCCAGATTCCGGGACTCACTTTGGAGGAGCAGTACTTC
CASSQIPGLTLEEQYF
>TRBJ2-1|.|TRBV7-6|15|.
TGTGCCAGCAGCGGGGGGGCGGGAGTCCCCAATGAGCAGTTCTTC
CASSGGAGVPNEQFF
>TRBJ1-1|.|TRBV10-3|11|few
TGTGCCATCAGTAAGGAGGGTGAAGCTTTCTTT
CAISKEGEAFF
>TRBJ1-5|TRBD1|TRBV6-2/TRBV6-3|15|.
TGTGCCAGCAGTCGACAGGGTACGTATCATCAGCCCCAGCATTTT
CASSRQGTYHQPQHF
>TRBJ2-7|.|TRBV20-1|11|.
TGCAGTGCTAGGGGAGACAAAGAGCAGTACTTC
CSARGDKEQYF